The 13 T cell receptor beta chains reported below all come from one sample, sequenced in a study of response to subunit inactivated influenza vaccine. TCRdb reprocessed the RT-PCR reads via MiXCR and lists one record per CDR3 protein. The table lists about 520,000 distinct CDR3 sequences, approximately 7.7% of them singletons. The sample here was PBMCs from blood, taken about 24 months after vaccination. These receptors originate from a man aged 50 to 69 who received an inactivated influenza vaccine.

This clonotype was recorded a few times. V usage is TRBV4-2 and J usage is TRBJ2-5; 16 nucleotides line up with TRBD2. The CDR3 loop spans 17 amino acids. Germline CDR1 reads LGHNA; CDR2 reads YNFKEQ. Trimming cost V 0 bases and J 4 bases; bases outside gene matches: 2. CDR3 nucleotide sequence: TGTGCCAGCAGCCAAGAGGGACTAGCGGGAGGGGGAGAGACCCAGTACTTC. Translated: CASSQEGLAGGGETQYF.

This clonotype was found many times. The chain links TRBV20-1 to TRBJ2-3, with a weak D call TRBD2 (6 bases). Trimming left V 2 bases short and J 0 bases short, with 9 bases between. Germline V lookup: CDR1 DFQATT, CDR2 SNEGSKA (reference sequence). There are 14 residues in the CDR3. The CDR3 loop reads CSARRRGSTDTQYF. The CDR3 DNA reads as TGCAGTGCTAGAAGGAGGGGTAGCACAGATACGCAGTATTTT.

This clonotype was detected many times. For the CDR3, the DNA is TGTGCCAGCAGTTTCGGGGGAGGGCTAGGCAAAAACATTCAGTACTTC. Protein product: CASSFGGGLGKNIQYF. The chain joins TRBV12-3 or TRBV12-4 to TRBJ2-4, with 7 bases matching TRBD2. The V and J ends lost 3 bases and 3 bases, in that order; junction bases with no gene match: 8. The CDR3 is made up of 16 amino acids.

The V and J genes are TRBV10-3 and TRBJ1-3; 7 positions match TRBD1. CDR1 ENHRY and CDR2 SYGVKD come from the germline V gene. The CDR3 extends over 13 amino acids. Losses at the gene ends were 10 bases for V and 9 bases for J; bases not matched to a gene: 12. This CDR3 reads CATGQATLSTIYF. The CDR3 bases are TGTGCCACCGGACAGGCTACATTAAGCACCATATATTTT.

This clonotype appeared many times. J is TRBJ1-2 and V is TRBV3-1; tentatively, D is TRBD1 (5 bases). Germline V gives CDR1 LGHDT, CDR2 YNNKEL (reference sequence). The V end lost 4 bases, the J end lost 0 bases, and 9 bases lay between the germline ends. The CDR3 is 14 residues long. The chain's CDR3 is CASSLREANYGYTF. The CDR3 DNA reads TGTGCCAGCAGCCTCAGGGAAGCTAACTATGGCTACACCTTC.

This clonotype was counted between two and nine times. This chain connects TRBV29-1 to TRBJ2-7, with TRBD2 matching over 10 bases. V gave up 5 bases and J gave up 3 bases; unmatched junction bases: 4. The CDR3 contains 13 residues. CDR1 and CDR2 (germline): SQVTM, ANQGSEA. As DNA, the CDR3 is TGCAGCGTTTCCACTAGCGGGGACTACGAGCAGTACTTC. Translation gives CSVSTSGDYEQYF.

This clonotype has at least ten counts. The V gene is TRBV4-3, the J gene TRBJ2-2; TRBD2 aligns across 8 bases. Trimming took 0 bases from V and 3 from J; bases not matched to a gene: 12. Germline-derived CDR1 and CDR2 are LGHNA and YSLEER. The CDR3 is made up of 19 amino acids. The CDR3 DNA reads TGCGCCAGCAGCCAAGAGTACGCCGGGGGGGGAAGACACACCGGGGAGCTGTTTTTT. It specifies CASSQEYAGGGRHTGELFF.

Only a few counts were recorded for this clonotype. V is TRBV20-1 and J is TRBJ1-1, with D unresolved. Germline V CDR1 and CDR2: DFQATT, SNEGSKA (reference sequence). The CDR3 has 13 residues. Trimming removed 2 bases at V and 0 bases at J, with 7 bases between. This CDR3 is CSARRGLNTEAFF. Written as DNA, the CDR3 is TGCAGTGCTAGAAGAGGATTGAACACTGAAGCTTTCTTT.

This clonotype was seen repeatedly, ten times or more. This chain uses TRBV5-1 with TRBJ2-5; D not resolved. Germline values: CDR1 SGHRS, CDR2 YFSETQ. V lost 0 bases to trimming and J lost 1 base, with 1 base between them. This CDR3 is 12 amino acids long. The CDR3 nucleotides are TGCGCCAGCAGCTTGGTCCAAGAGACCCAGTACTTC. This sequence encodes CASSLVQETQYF.

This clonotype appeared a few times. The CDR3 spells CASSSTDSWGGSPYEQYF. For the CDR3, the DNA is TGTGCCAGCAGTTCCACGGACTCGTGGGGAGGTTCCCCCTACGAGCAGTACTTC. The genes are TRBV27 and TRBJ2-7; maybe TRBD2 (6 bases). CDR1 MNHEY and CDR2 SMNVEV come from the germline V gene (reference sequence). The length of the CDR3 is 18 residues. The ends were cut back, 4 bases at V and 2 bases at J, with 24 bases in the middle.

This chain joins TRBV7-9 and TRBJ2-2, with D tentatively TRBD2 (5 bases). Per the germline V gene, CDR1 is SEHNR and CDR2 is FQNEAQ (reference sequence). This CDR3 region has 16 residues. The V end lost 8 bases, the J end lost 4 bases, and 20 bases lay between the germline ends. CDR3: CASVRGPGRSTGELFF. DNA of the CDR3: TGTGCCAGCGTTCGGGGTCCGGGTAGGAGCACCGGGGAGCTGTTTTTT.

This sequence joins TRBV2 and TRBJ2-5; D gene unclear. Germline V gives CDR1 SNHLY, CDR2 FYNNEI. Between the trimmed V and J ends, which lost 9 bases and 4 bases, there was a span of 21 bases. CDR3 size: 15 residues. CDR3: CASQKRVGSAETQYF. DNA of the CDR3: TGTGCCAGTCAAAAAAGGGTAGGGTCGGCAGAGACCCAGTACTTC.

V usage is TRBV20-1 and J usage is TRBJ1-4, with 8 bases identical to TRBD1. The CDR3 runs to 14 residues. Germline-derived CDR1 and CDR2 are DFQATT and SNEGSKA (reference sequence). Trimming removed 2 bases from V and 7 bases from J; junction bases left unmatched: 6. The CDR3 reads CSARNPGTGEKLFF. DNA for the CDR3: TGCAGTGCTAGAAACCCTGGGACAGGTGAAAAACTGTTTTTT.